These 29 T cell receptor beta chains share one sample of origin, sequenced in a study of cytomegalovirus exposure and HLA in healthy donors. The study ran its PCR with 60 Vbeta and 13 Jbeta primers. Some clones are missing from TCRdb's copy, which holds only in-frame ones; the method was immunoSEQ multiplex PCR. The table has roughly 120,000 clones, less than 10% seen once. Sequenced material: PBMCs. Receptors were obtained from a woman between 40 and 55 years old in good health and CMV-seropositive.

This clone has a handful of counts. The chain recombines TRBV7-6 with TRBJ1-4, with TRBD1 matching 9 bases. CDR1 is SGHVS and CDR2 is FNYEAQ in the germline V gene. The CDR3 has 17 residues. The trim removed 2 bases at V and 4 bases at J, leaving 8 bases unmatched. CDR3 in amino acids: CASSLRQPGQGNEKLFF. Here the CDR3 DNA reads TGTGCCAGCAGCTTACGCCAACCGGGACAGGGTAATGAAAAACTGTTTTTT.

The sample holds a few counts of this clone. The CDR3 nucleotides read TGTGCCAGTGGGGTGGTCAGGGCCACTAACTATGGCTACACCTTC. It yields the protein CASGVVRATNYGYTF. V usage is TRBV19 and J usage is TRBJ1-2; weak D call: TRBD1 (5 bases). V shed 8 bases and J shed 0 bases, with 16 bases lying between them. Germline CDR1 and CDR2: LNHDA and SQIVND (reference sequence). The CDR3 length is 15 residues.

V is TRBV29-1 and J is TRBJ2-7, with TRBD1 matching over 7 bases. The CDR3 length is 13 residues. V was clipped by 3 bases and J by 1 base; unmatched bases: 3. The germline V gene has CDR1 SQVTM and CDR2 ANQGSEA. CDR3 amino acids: CSVDGQDSYEQYF. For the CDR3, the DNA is TGCAGCGTTGACGGACAGGATTCCTACGAGCAGTACTTC.

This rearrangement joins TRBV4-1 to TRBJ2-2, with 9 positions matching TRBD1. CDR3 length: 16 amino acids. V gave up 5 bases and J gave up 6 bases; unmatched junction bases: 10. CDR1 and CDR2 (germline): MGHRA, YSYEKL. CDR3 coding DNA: TGCGCCAGCAGCTCAGGGGGACAGGGAAGCCCCGGGGAGCTGTTTTTT. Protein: CASSSGGQGSPGELFF.

The CDR3 sequence: CASSSRQGADTGELFF. CDR3 coding DNA: TGCGCCAGCAGCTCGCGACAGGGGGCTGACACCGGGGAGCTGTTTTTT. The V call is TRBV5-1, the J call TRBJ2-2; 10 bases are a match to TRBD1. Germline loops: CDR1 SGHRS, CDR2 YFSETQ. Trimming removed 3 bases from V and 3 bases from J; junction bases left unmatched: 5. The CDR3 sequence is 16 residues long. The whole variable domain, remainder taken from reference TRBV5-1 and TRBJ2-2, is KAGVTQTPRYLIKTRGQQVTLSCSPISGHRSVSWYQQTPGQGLQFLFEYFSETQRNKGNFPGRFSGRQFSNSRSEMNVSTLELGDSALYLCASSSRQGADTGELFFGEGSRLTVL.

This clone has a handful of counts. The DNA of the CDR3 is TGTGCCAGCAGTGAGTCAGGACAGCTCCCGCAGTATTTT. Its translation is CASSESGQLPQYF. The chain joins TRBV2 to TRBJ2-3; maybe TRBD1 (6 bases). V lost 3 bases and J lost 10, with 14 bases in between. Looked up from germline, CDR1 is SNHLY and CDR2 is FYNNEI. CDR3 length: 13 amino acids.

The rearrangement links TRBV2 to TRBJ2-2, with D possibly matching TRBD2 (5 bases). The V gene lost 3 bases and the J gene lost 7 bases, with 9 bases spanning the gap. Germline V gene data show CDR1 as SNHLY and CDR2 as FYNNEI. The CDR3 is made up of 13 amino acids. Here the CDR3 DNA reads TGTGCCAGCAGTGAGGACTGGGTCGGGGAGCTGTTTTTT. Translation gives CASSEDWVGELFF.

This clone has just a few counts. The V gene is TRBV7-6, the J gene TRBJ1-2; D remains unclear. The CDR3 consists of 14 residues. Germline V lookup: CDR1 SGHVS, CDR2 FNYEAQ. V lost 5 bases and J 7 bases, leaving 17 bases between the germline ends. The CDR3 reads CASSDGRVRSGYTF. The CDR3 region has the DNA TGTGCCAGCAGCGACGGGAGGGTAAGAAGTGGCTACACCTTC. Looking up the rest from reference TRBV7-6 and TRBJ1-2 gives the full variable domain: GAGVSQSPRYKVTKRGQDVALRCDPISGHVSLYWYRQALGQGPEFLTYFNYEAQQDKSGLPNDRFSAERPEGSISTLTIQRTEQRDSAMYRCASSDGRVRSGYTFGSGTRLTVV.

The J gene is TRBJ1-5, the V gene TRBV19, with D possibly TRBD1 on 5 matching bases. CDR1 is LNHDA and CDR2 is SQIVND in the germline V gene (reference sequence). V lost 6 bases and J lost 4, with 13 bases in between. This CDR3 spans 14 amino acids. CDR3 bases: TGTGCCAGTAGGGAAGGACGGACAAATCAGCCCCAGCATTTT. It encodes CASREGRTNQPQHF.

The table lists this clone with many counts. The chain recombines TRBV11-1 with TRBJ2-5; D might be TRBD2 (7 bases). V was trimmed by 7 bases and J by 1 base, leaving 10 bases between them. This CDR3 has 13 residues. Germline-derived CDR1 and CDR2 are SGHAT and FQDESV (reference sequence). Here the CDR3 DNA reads TGTGCCAGCAAGCGGGACACCCAAGAGACCCAGTACTTC. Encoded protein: CASKRDTQETQYF.

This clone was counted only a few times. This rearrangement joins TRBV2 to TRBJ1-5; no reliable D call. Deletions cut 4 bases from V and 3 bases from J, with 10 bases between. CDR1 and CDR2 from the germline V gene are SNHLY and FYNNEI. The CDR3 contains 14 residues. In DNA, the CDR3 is TGTGCCAGCAGTGTTGGCGGCCCCAATCAGCCCCAGCATTTT. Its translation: CASSVGGPNQPQHF.

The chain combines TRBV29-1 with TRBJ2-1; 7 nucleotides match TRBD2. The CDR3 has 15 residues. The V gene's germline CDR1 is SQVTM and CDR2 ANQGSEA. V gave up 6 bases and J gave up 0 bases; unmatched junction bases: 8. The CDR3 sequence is CSVPPRGSSYNEQFF. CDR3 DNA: TGCAGCGTGCCCCCGCGGGGGAGCTCCTACAATGAGCAGTTCTTC.

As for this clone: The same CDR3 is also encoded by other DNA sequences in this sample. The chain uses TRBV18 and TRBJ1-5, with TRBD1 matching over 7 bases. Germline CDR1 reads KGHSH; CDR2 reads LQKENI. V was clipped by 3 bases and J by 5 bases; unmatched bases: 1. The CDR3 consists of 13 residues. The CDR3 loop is CASSPQGDQPQHF. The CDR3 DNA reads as TGTGCCAGCTCACCGCAGGGGGATCAGCCCCAGCATTTT.

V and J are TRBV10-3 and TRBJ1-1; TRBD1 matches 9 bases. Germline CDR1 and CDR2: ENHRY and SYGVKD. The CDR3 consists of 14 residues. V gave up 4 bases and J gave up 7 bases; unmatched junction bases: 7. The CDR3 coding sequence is TGTGCCATCAGTGCTACAGGGGGCGGGGGTGAAGCTTTCTTT. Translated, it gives CAISATGGGGEAFF.

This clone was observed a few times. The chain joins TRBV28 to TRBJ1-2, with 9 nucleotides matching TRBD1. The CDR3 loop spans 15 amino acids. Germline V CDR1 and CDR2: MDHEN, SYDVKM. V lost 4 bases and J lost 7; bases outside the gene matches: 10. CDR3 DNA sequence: TGTGCCAGCAGTTCAACCTACAGGGGGCGCGGTGGCTACACCTTC. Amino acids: CASSSTYRGRGGYTF.

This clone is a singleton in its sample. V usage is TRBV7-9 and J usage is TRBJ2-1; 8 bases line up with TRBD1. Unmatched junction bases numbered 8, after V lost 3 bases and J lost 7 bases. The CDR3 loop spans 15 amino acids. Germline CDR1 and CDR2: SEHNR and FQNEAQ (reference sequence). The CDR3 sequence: CASSLGRGLGNEQFF. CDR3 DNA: TGTGCCAGCAGCTTGGGCAGGGGGCTAGGAAATGAGCAGTTCTTC. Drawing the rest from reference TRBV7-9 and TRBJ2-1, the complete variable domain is DTGVSQNPRHKITKRGQNVTFRCDPISEHNRLYWYRQTLGQGPEFLTYFQNEAQLEKSRLLSDRFSAERPKGSFSTLEIQRTEQGDSAMYLCASSLGRGLGNEQFFGPGTRLTVL.

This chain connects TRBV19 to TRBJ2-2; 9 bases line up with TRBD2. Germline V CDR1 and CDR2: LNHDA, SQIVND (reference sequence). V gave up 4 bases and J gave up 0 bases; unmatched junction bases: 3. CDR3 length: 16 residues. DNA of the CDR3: TGTGCCAGTAGTACGTTAGCGGGGGCGAACACCGGGGAGCTGTTTTTT. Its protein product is CASSTLAGANTGELFF.

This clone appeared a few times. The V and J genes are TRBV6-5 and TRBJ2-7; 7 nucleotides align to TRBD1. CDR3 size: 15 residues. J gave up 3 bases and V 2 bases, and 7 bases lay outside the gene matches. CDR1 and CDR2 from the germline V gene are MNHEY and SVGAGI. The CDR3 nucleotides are TGTGCCAGCAGTTACCCAGGGGGTAAATTCTACGAGCAGTACTTC. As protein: CASSYPGGKFYEQYF.

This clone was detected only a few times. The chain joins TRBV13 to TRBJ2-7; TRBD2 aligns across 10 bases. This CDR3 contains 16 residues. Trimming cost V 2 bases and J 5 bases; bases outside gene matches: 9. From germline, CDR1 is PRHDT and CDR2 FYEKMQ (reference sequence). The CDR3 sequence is CASSLISGGVLDEQYF. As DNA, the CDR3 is TGTGCCAGCAGCTTAATAAGCGGGGGGGTTCTAGACGAGCAGTACTTC.

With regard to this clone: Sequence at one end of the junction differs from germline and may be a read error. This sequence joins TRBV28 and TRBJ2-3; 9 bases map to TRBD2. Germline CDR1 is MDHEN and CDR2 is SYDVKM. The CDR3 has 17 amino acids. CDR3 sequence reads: CASSISSGGPSRDTQYF. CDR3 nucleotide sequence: TGTGCCAGCAGTATTAGCAGCGGGGGGCCAAGCAGAGATACGCAGTATTTT.

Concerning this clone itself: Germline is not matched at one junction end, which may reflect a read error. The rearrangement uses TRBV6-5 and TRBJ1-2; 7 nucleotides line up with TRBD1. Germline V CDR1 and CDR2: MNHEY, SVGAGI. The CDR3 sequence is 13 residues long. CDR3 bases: TGTGCCAGAAGTTACTCGAGGGGGCTGGACTACACCTTC. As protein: CARSYSRGLDYTF.

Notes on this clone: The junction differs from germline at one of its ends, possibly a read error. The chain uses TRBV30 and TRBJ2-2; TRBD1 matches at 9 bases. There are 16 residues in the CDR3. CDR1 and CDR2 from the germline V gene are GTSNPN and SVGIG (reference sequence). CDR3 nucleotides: TGTGCCTGGAGTACAGGGGGCTTGAGCGGAACCGGGGAGCTGCTTTTT. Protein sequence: CAWSTGGLSGTGELLF. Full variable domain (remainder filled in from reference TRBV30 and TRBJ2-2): SQTIHQWPATLVQPVGSPLSLECTVEGTSNPNLYWYRQAAGRGLQLLFYSVGIGQISSEVPQNLSASRPQDRQFILSSKKLLLSDSGFYLCAWSTGGLSGTGELLFGEGSRLTVL.

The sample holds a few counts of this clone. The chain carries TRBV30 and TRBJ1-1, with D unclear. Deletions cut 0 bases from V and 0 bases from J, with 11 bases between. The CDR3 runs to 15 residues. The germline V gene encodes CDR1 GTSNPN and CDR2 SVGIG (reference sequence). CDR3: CAWSVLEGMNTEAFF. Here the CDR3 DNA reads TGTGCCTGGAGTGTACTCGAGGGCATGAACACTGAAGCTTTCTTT.

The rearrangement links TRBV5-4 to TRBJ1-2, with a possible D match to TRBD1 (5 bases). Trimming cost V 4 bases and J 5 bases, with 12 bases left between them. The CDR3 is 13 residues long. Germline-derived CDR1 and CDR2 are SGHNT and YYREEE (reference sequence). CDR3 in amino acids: CASSRTGQYGYTF. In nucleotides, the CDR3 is TGTGCCAGCAGCCGCACAGGTCAATATGGCTACACCTTC.

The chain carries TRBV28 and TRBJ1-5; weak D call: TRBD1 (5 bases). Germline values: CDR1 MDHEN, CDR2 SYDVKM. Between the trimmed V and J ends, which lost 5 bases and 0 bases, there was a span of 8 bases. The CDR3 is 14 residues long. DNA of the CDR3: TGTGCCAGCAGTAGGGGTTATAGCAATCAGCCCCAGCATTTT. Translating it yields CASSRGYSNQPQHF.

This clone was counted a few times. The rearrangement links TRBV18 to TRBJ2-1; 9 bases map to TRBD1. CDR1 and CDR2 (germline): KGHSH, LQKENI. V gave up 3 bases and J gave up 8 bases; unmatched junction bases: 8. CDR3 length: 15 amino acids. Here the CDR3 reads CASSPGQGGQDEQFF. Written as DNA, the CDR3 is TGTGCCAGCTCACCGGGACAGGGCGGACAAGATGAGCAGTTCTTC.

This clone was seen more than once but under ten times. CDR3 in amino acids: CASSEGGQGAVEQFF. The CDR3 DNA reads TGTGCCAGCAGTGAAGGTGGGCAGGGGGCTGTTGAGCAGTTCTTC. The rearrangement uses TRBV6-1 and TRBJ2-1; 8 bases are a match to TRBD1. CDR3 length equals 15 residues. After removal of 1 base from V and 9 bases from J, the junction contained 8 bases not matched to a gene. Germline V gene sequence: CDR1 MNHNS, CDR2 SASEGT.

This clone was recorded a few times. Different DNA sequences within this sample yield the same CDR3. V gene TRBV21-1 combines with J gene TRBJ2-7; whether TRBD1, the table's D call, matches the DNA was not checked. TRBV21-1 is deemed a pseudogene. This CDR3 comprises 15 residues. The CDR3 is CASSKGRDRAYEQYF. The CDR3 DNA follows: TGTGCCAGCAGCAAAGGCCGGGACAGGGCGTACGAGCAGTACTTC.

CDR3 DNA sequence: TGCAGCGCCCGCCAGAGACAACCGAACACTGAAGCTTTCTTT. Its protein is CSARQRQPNTEAFF. This sequence joins TRBV29-1 and TRBJ1-1; D gene uncertain. V gave up 7 bases and J gave up 1 base, with 16 bases separating them. Germline CDR1 and CDR2: SQVTM and ANQGSEA. The CDR3 is 14 amino acids.